This T cell receptor (beta chain) was obtained from a study of CD8 T cells in Susac syndrome. The RNA, about 0.45 to 1 ug, was put through reverse transcription using random hexamers. With immunoSEQ multiplex PCR, TCR beta CDR3 was amplified across 54 Vbeta and 13 Jbeta. A single record per CDR3 protein comes from TCRdb applying MiXCR to the immunoSEQ multiplex PCR reads. This sample has about 290,000 distinct CDR3 sequences; over 75% occur once, and the top ten carry around 0.2%. CD8+ and CD4+ T cells taken from blood had their TCR beta sequenced. The multiple sclerosis control group comprised treatment-naive patients with stable or active relapsing-remitting disease. FACS was used to enrich TEMRA cells, whereas the CD8+ and CD4+ T cells were obtained by negative isolation. Germline V gene data show CDR1 as DFQATT and CDR2 as SNEGSKA (reference sequence). The CDR3 totals 16 residues. V lost 3 bases, J lost 3 bases, and 4 bases stayed unmatched.

This TCR derives from a human donor with multiple sclerosis. The sample comprised CD8+ T cells from PBMCs. This chain connects TRBV20-1 to TRBJ2-2; TRBD2 aligns across 13 bases. The CDR3, as DNA: TGCAGTGCTAGTGCGGGACTAGCGGGATACACCGGGGAGCTGTTTTTT. It translates to CSASAGLAGYTGELFF.